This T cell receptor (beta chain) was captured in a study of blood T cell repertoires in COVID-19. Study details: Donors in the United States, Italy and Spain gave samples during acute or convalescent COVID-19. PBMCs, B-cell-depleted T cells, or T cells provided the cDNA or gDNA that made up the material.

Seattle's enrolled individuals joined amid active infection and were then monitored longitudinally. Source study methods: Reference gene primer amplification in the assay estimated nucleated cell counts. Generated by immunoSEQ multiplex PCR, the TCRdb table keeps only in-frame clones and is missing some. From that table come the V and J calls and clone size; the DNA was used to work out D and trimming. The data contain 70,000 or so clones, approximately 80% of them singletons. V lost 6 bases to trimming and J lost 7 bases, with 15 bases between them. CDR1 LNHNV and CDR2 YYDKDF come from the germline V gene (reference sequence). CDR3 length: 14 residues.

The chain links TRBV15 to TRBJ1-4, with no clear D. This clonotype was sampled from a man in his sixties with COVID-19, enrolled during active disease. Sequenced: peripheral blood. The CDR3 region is CATSPLIVGEKLFF. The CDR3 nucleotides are TGTGCCACCAGTCCGCTTATCGTCGGTGAAAAACTGTTTTTT.